This T cell receptor (beta chain) derives from a study of post-analysis software for immune sequencing data. Study background: Courses of disease covered relapsing-remitting, secondary progressive and progressive-relapsing multiple sclerosis. Overall study findings and caveats: Five TRBV segments, TRBV5-6, TRBV5-1 and TRBV20-1 among them, were found more frequent in patients than controls. Batch-mates among the samples co-clustered strongly by F measure. The normalized Chao1 diversity of multiple sclerosis patients was significantly lower than that of controls.

The germline CDR1 and CDR2 sequences are SGHDN and FVKESK. The CDR3 runs 18 residues. V trimming: 0 bases; J trimming: 3 bases; junction bases outside the gene matches: 11. As to this clonotype: Its antigen is undetermined.

cDNA libraries of TCR beta carried unique molecular identifiers. Roughly 500,000 cDNA molecules were obtained from about 1 to 10 million T cells. TCRdb reprocessed the PCR reads via MiXCR and lists one record per CDR3 protein. The table includes under 900,000 distinct CDR3 sequences, roughly 50% detected once. The sample was blood. The clonotype originates from a girl aged 10-17 years with multiple sclerosis. The chain carries TRBV14 and TRBJ2-7; 10 positions match TRBD2. CDR3 region: CASSQDRGASGSDYEQYF. Written as DNA, the CDR3 is TGTGCCAGCAGCCAAGATCGGGGGGCTAGCGGGAGCGACTACGAGCAGTACTTC.